The clone carrying this T cell receptor (beta chain) was seen once. This specimen comes from a study of T cell changes during pregnancy in multiple sclerosis. Germline V gene sequence: CDR1 SEHNR, CDR2 FQNEAQ (reference sequence). The CDR3 covers 15 residues. Trimming left V 4 bases short and J 6 bases short, with 18 bases between. Some clones are missing from TCRdb's copy, which holds only in-frame ones; the method was immunoSEQ multiplex PCR. The sample has about 50,000 clones, around 90% seen once; the top ten hold roughly 0.61%. This chain uses TRBV7-9 with TRBJ1-1; D is possibly TRBD1 (6 bases). The starting material was CD4+ T cells from peripheral blood mononuclear cells, obtained after pregnancy. The clonotype originates from a female donor in good health, enrolled as a control in a pregnancy study. CDR3 residues: CASSSGAGWGAEAFF. The CDR3 nucleotides are TGTGCCAGCAGCTCAGGGGCTGGATGGGGCGCTGAAGCTTTCTTT.